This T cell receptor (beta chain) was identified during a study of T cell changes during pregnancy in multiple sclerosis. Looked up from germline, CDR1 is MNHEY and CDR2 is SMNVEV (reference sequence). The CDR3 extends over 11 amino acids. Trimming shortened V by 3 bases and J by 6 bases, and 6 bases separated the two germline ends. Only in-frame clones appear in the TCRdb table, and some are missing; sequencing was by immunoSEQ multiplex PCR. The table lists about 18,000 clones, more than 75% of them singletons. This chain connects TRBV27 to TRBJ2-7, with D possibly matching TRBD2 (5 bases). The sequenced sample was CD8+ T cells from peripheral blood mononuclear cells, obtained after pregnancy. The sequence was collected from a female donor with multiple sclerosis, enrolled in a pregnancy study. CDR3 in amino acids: CASSFGGEQYF. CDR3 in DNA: TGTGCCAGCAGTTTTGGAGGCGAGCAGTACTTC.